A single sample gave rise to the 22 T cell receptor beta chains below, sequenced in a study of blood T cell repertoires in COVID-19. Produced via immunoSEQ multiplex PCR; TCRdb's table is partial and in-frame only. The table has some 220,000 clones, 65% to 90% seen once. Material: peripheral blood. These receptors all come from a woman aged 70-85 years with COVID-19, enrolled during active disease.

This rearrangement joins TRBV3-1 (or the pseudogene TRBV3-2) to TRBJ2-5; D ambiguous. Germline CDR1 reads LGHDT; CDR2 reads YNNKEL (reference sequence). The V end was cut by 7 bases, the J end by 5 bases, with 17 bases between. CDR3 length equals 14 residues. The CDR3 nucleotides are TGTGCCAGCAACCCCTCGCTACTCGGGGAGACCCAGTACTTC. Translation gives CASNPSLLGETQYF.

This chain links TRBV5-1 with TRBJ1-2; D is unclear. The ends were cut back, 0 bases at V and 4 bases at J, with 13 bases in the middle. CDR1 is SGHRS and CDR2 is YFSETQ in the germline V gene. The CDR3 runs 15 residues. The CDR3 sequence: CASSLVAQASYGYTF. In DNA, the CDR3 is TGCGCCAGCAGCTTGGTTGCCCAGGCGAGCTATGGCTACACCTTC.

This clone was seen just once. The rearrangement links TRBV2 to TRBJ1-5, with TRBD1 matching over 7 bases. Trimming at V came to 7 bases and at J to 5 bases, leaving 5 bases not matched to a gene. The CDR3 has 13 amino acids. Per the germline V gene, CDR1 is SNHLY and CDR2 is FYNNEI. The CDR3 nucleotides read TGTGCCAGCAAGGGACAGATTGATCAGCCCCAGCATTTT. Amino acids: CASKGQIDQPQHF.

CDR3 nucleotides: TGTGCCAGCAGTTTACCAGGGTTCACTGAAGCTTTCTTT. Translating it yields CASSLPGFTEAFF. This chain joins TRBV28 and TRBJ1-1; D might be TRBD1 (5 bases). Germline V gene lookup returns CDR1 MDHEN and CDR2 SYDVKM. The CDR3 has 13 amino acids. Trimming cost V 2 bases and J 4 bases, with 8 bases left between them.

The rearrangement joins TRBV29-1 to TRBJ2-7, with TRBD2 identical over 9 bases. The length of the CDR3 is 13 residues. The trim removed 4 bases at V and 4 bases at J, leaving 5 bases unmatched. The germline V gene has CDR1 SQVTM and CDR2 ANQGSEA. The chain's CDR3 is CSVAGTSTYEQYF. The CDR3 nucleotides read TGCAGCGTTGCCGGGACTAGCACGTACGAGCAGTACTTC.

The rearrangement uses TRBV9 and TRBJ1-1; D unresolved. Deletions cut 0 bases from V and 1 base from J, with 7 bases between. The CDR3 totals 14 residues. CDR1 is SGDLS, CDR2 YYNGEE, per germline. Here the CDR3 DNA reads TGTGCCAGCAGCGTAGCTACTCAGAACACTGAAGCTTTCTTT. Translation: CASSVATQNTEAFF.

The gene calls are TRBV28 and TRBJ1-1; D possibly corresponds to TRBD1 (6 bases). Trimming removed 5 bases at V and 3 bases at J, with 13 bases between. The CDR3 spans 14 residues. Germline V CDR1 and CDR2: MDHEN, SYDVKM. Written as DNA, the CDR3 is TGTGCCAGCAGTCAGGGGAGAGAGGACACTGAAGCTTTCTTT. It yields the protein CASSQGREDTEAFF.

The chain carries TRBV7-2 and TRBJ2-7; possible D gene TRBD1, 6 bases. Trimming removed 0 bases from V and 1 base from J, with 10 bases in between. Germline V lookup: CDR1 SGHTA, CDR2 FQGNSA. The CDR3 is 15 residues long. The CDR3 DNA reads as TGTGCCAGCAGCTTAGCCCGAGGACAGTCCTACGAGCAGTACTTC. It yields the protein CASSLARGQSYEQYF.

The chain uses TRBV19 and TRBJ2-4, with TRBD1 identical over 7 bases. V lost 8 bases, J lost 7 bases, and 2 bases stayed unmatched. Germline CDR1 and CDR2: LNHDA and SQIVND (reference sequence). CDR3 length: 11 residues. CDR3 sequence (DNA): TGTGCCAGTCGCAGGGGGAACATTCAGTACTTC. Encoded protein: CASRRGNIQYF.

The chain links TRBV5-1 to TRBJ1-4; D is possibly TRBD1 (6 bases). V was cut by 0 bases and J by 8 bases, with 17 bases left in between. CDR3 length: 16 amino acids. Germline V gene data show CDR1 as SGHRS and CDR2 as YFSETQ. CDR3 DNA: TGCGCCAGCAGCTTGGTACCTAAACAGGGAATGGAAAAACTGTTTTTT. This codes for CASSLVPKQGMEKLFF.

This sequence joins TRBV13 and TRBJ2-6, with D tentatively TRBD1 (5 bases). Germline CDR1 reads PRHDT; CDR2 reads FYEKMQ (reference sequence). The CDR3 is 15 amino acids. V was shortened by 3 bases and J by 2 bases, with 8 bases between the two germline ends. CDR3 DNA: TGTGCCAGCAGCTTTCGACAGCCTGGGGCCAACGTCCTGACTTTC. Its protein is CASSFRQPGANVLTF.

The CDR3 region has the DNA TGTGCCAGCGGGGGACAGTACCAAGAGACCCAGTACTTC. It yields the protein CASGGQYQETQYF. This chain links TRBV7-2 with TRBJ2-5; TRBD1 agrees at 7 bases. The trim removed 8 bases at V and 0 bases at J, leaving 3 bases unmatched. Germline V lookup: CDR1 SGHTA, CDR2 FQGNSA. CDR3 length: 13 amino acids.

The V call is TRBV9, the J call TRBJ1-1; possibly TRBD1 for D (5 bases). The ends were cut back, 4 bases at V and 0 bases at J, with 22 bases in the middle. This CDR3 is 18 amino acids long. CDR1 and CDR2 from the germline V gene are SGDLS and YYNGEE. This CDR3 reads CASSQRPPGQGVNTEAFF. DNA of the CDR3: TGTGCCAGCAGCCAGCGCCCCCCTGGGCAGGGCGTGAACACTGAAGCTTTCTTT.

This clone was observed a handful of times. This chain uses TRBV10-3 with TRBJ2-7; TRBD1 might be the D (5 bases). CDR1 ENHRY and CDR2 SYGVKD come from the germline V gene. The CDR3 loop spans 14 amino acids. With 5 bases removed from V and 6 bases from J, the gap between germline ends came to 17 bases. CDR3 nucleotide sequence: TGTGCCATCAGTCTCGGACAAGAGTTCACCGAGCAGTACTTC. Translated, it gives CAISLGQEFTEQYF.

The chain recombines TRBV7-8 with TRBJ2-1; TRBD2 aligns across 7 bases. This CDR3 has 14 residues. CDR1 is SGHVS and CDR2 is FQNEAQ in the germline V gene. V lost 3 bases to trimming and J lost 4 bases; unmatched junction nucleotides: 3. CDR3 residues: CASSLTSSYNEQFF. In DNA, the CDR3 is TGTGCCAGCAGCTTGACTAGCAGTTACAATGAGCAGTTCTTC.

The chain joins TRBV27 to TRBJ2-7, with 9 bases fitting TRBD1. The CDR3 runs 15 residues. Unmatched junction bases numbered 6, after V lost 2 bases and J lost 4 bases. Germline V gene lookup returns CDR1 MNHEY and CDR2 SMNVEV (reference sequence). CDR3 sequence reads: CASSLTDRGWYEQYF. The CDR3 DNA reads TGTGCCAGCAGTTTAACAGACAGGGGGTGGTACGAGCAGTACTTC.

The CDR3 DNA sequence: TGTGCCAGCAGTCACCTTAGGGACAAGCTGAACACTGAAGCTTTCTTT. Translated, it gives CASSHLRDKLNTEAFF. The chain couples TRBV11-2 to TRBJ1-1; perhaps TRBD1 as D (6 bases). This CDR3 is 16 amino acids long. Germline CDR1 reads SGHAT; CDR2 reads FQNNGV. Trimming removed 6 bases at V and 0 bases at J, with 17 bases between.

The chain has TRBV5-1 and TRBJ2-5, with TRBD2 matching over 9 bases. CDR1 SGHRS and CDR2 YFSETQ come from the germline V gene. The trim removed 0 bases at V and 3 bases at J, leaving 3 bases unmatched. The CDR3 has 15 residues. The CDR3 region is CASSLESSGEETQYF. CDR3 bases: TGCGCCAGCAGCTTGGAGTCTAGCGGGGAAGAGACCCAGTACTTC.

The V call is TRBV7-2, the J call TRBJ2-7; 7 bases fit TRBD2. The CDR3 loop spans 14 amino acids. The V segment lost 5 bases and the J segment 2 bases; nucleotides outside the gene matches: 6. CDR1 and CDR2 from the germline V gene are SGHTA and FQGNSA. In DNA form, the CDR3 reads TGTGCCAGCAGCCGGGCTAGCGGAGCCTACGAGCAGTACTTC. It yields the protein CASSRASGAYEQYF. Drawing the rest from reference TRBV7-2 and TRBJ2-7, the complete variable domain is GAGVSQSPSNKVTEKGKDVELRCDPISGHTALYWYRQSLGQGLEFLIYFQGNSAPDKSGLPSDRFSAERTGGSVSTLTIQRTQQEDSAVYLCASSRASGAYEQYFGPGTRLTVT.

This clone has more than one count but fewer than ten. This chain connects TRBV2 to TRBJ1-1; 8 nucleotides align to TRBD1. CDR3 length equals 15 residues. Trimming took 2 bases from V and 4 from J; bases not matched to a gene: 6. From germline, CDR1 is SNHLY and CDR2 FYNNEI. DNA of the CDR3: TGTGCCAGCAGTGAAACTCGGACAGGGTCCACTGAAGCTTTCTTT. Encoded protein: CASSETRTGSTEAFF.

The chain has TRBV3-1 (or the pseudogene TRBV3-2) and TRBJ2-3; maybe TRBD2 (5 bases). The CDR3 is 13 amino acids. CDR1 is LGHDT and CDR2 is YNNKEL in the germline V gene (reference sequence). V gave up 0 bases and J gave up 6 bases, with 7 bases separating them. Here the CDR3 DNA reads TGTGCCAGCAGCCAAGATCCTAGCGATACGCAGTATTTT. Residues: CASSQDPSDTQYF.

J is TRBJ2-1 and V is TRBV10-2; D is unclear. The CDR3 totals 13 residues. The germline gives CDR1 WSHSY, CDR2 SAAADI. Trimming left V 8 bases short and J 4 bases short, with 12 bases between. The CDR3 here is CASGDPIYNEQFF. The CDR3, as DNA: TGCGCCAGCGGAGACCCTATTTACAATGAGCAGTTCTTC.